This T cell receptor (beta chain) was captured by sequencing in a study of Ad26.COV2.S vaccination and SARS-CoV-2 variants. General observations from the study: The study found similar non-spike TCR breadth in vaccine and placebo recipients. Recipients given vaccine exceeded placebo recipients in spike-specific TCR breadth. Total T cell responses, in the TCR breadth and depth analyses, may have been underestimated.

A single count supports this clone. Its antigen remains unknown. This CDR3 region has 15 residues. Trimming removed 1 base from V and 4 bases from J, with 10 bases in between. Germline V gene sequence: CDR1 MGHDK, CDR2 SYGVNS. Method: immunoSEQ multiplex PCR; TCRdb's copy keeps in-frame clones and lacks some. The sample gives some 350,000 clones, 92% of which show up once; about 3.8% is in the top ten. The chain combines TRBV25-1 with TRBJ1-4; weak D call: TRBD1 (5 bases). The source was peripheral blood, collected after recovery from COVID-19. This receptor was identified in a human donor who had recovered from COVID-19. CDR3 protein: CASSELRGDNEKLFF. The DNA for the CDR3 is TGTGCCAGCAGTGAATTAAGAGGGGATAATGAAAAACTGTTTTTT.